This T cell receptor beta chain was found in a study of T cells after yellow fever vaccination. Study information: With SMART-Seq v4 Ultra Low Input, the fractions containing low cell numbers were prepared.

They built TCR cDNA with 5'RACE template switching, a step that put in a universal primer site and UMIs. TCRdb re-called the 5' RACE reads through MiXCR, storing one row per CDR3 protein. The data hold some 250,000 distinct CDR3 sequences, with less than 9% observed a single time. Study conclusions and caveats: Although the secondary response was weaker, it peaked faster, at day 5 versus 15. Subsequent to the booster, the majority of primary-vaccination clones reappeared (under 98% CD4, 88% CD8).

CDR3 length: 17 residues. The germline gives CDR1 DFQATT, CDR2 SNEGSKA (reference sequence). V was shortened by 0 bases and J by 2 bases, with 17 bases between the two germline ends. As to this clonotype: Its target is not known.

Material: CD4+ T cells sorted from PBMCs, obtained 15 days after the yellow fever booster vaccination. The J gene is TRBJ2-1, the V gene TRBV20-1; D perhaps matches TRBD2 (5 bases). This clonotype was sampled from a man aged 30-40 years who received the YFV17D yellow fever vaccine. This CDR3 is CSARDLAPRGTYNEQFF. CDR3 nucleotide sequence: TGCAGTGCTAGAGATCTTGCCCCCCGAGGGACCTACAATGAGCAGTTCTTC.